This T cell receptor (beta chain) was observed in a study of response to subunit inactivated influenza vaccine. Overall study findings and caveats: The study's authors posited that every seasonal influenza vaccination enlists few new T cells.

The germline gives CDR1 SGHVS, CDR2 FQNEAQ. This CDR3 has 13 amino acids. Trimming shortened V by 4 bases and J by 3 bases, and 10 bases separated the two germline ends. TCRdb fed the RT-PCR reads into MiXCR, producing one record per CDR3 protein. The sample holds around 520,000 distinct CDR3 sequences, roughly 12% seen once. This clonotype came up many times. Its specificity is not known. The sequence derives from a man aged 45-65 years who received an inactivated influenza vaccine. The sample here was PBMCs from blood, taken on the day of vaccination. V usage is TRBV7-8 and J usage is TRBJ2-7; perhaps TRBD1 as D (6 bases). The CDR3 DNA is TGTGCCAGCAGCTCCAGAGGGGGCTACGAGCAGTACTTC. Translated, it gives CASSSRGGYEQYF.